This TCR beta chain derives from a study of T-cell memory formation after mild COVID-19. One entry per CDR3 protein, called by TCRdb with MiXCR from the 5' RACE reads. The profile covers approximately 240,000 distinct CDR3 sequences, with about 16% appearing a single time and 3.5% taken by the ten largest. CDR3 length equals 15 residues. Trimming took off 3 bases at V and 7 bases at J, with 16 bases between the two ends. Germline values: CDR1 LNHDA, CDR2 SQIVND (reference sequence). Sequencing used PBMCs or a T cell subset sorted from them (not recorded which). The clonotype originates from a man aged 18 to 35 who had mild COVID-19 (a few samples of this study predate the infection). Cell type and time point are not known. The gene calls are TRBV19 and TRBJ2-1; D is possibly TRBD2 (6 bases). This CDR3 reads CASSMAAGYTNEQFF. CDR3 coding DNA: TGTGCCAGTAGTATGGCCGCGGGGTACACTAATGAGCAGTTCTTC.